This TCR beta chain was identified in a study of blood T cell repertoires in COVID-19. The J segment lost 6 bases and the V segment lost 6 bases, leaving 11 bases of the junction unmatched. This CDR3 comprises 14 residues. In germline, CDR1 is SEHNR, CDR2 FQNEAQ (reference sequence). The table came from immunoSEQ multiplex PCR; TCRdb's copy has only in-frame clones and leaves some out. The sample contains about 110,000 clones, around 90% of which appear only once. This chain connects TRBV7-9 to TRBJ2-7; TRBD1 agrees at 7 bases. Input material: peripheral blood. This TCR was recovered from a human donor in a cohort sampled during active COVID-19. CDR3 amino acids: CASRSDRELGEQYF. CDR3 sequence (DNA): TGTGCCAGCAGGTCAGACAGGGAATTGGGCGAGCAGTACTTC.